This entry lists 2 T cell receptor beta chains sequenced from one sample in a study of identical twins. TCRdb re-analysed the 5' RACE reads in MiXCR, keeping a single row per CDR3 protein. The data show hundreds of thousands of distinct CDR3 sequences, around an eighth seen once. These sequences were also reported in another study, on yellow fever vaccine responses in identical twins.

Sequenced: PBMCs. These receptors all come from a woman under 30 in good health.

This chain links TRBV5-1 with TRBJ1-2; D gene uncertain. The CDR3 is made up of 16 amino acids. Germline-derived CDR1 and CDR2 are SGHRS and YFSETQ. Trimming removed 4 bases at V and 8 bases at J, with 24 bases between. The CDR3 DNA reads TGCGCCAGCAGCCGCCTTGATCCGCCATTTCCAGCCGGCTACACCTTC. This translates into CASSRLDPPFPAGYTF.

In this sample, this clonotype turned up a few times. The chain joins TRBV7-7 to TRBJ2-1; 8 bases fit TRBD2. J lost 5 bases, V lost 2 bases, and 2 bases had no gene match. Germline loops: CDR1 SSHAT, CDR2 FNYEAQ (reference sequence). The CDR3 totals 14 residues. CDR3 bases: TGTGCCAGCAGCTTACTAGCGGGCCACAATGAGCAGTTCTTC. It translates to CASSLLAGHNEQFF.